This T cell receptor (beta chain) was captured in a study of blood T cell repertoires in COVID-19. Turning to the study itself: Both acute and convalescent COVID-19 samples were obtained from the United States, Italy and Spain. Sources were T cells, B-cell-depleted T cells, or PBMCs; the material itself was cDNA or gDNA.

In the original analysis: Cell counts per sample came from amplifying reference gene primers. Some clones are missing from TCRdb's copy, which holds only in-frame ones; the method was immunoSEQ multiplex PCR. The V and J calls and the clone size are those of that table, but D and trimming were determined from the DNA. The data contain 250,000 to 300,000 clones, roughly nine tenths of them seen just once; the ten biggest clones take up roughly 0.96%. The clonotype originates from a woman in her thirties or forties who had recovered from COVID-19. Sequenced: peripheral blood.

CDR3 DNA: TGTGCCAGCAGCTTAGGGTACAGGTCTCACGGGGAGCTGTTTTTT. Its protein product is CASSLGYRSHGELFF. This chain joins TRBV7-6 and TRBJ2-2, with TRBD1 as a possible D gene (5 bases). V lost 1 base, J lost 7 bases, and 13 bases lay in between. The CDR3 is 15 amino acids. Germline V gene sequence: CDR1 SGHVS, CDR2 FNYEAQ.